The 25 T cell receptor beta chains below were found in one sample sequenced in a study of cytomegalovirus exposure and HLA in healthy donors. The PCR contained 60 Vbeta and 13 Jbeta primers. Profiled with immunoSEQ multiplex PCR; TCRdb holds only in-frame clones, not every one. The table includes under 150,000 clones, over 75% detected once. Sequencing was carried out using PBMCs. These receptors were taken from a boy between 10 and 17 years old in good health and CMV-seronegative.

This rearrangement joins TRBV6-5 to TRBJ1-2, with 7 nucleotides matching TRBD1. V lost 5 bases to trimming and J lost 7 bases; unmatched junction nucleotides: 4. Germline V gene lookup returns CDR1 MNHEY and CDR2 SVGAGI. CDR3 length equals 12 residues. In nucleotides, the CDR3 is TGTGCCAGCAGTCTCGACAGGGCTGGCTACACCTTC. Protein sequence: CASSLDRAGYTF.

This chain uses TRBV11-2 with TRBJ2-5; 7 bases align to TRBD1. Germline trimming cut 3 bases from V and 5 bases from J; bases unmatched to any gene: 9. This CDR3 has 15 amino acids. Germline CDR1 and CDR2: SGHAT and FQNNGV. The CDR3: CASSFGTVKMETQYF. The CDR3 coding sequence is TGTGCCAGCAGCTTCGGGACAGTTAAGATGGAGACCCAGTACTTC. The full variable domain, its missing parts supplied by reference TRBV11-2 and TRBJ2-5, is EAGVAQSPRYKIIEKRQSVAFWCNPISGHATLYWYQQILGQGPKLLIQFQNNGVVDDSQLPKDRFSAERLKGVDSTLKIQPAKLEDSAVYLCASSFGTVKMETQYFGPGTRLLVL.

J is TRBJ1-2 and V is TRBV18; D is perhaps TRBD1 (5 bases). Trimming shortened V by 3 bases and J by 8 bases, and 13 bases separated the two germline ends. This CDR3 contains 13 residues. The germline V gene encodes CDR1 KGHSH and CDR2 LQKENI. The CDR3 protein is CASSPDSVVGYTF. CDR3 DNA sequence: TGTGCCAGCTCACCCGACAGCGTAGTAGGCTACACCTTC.

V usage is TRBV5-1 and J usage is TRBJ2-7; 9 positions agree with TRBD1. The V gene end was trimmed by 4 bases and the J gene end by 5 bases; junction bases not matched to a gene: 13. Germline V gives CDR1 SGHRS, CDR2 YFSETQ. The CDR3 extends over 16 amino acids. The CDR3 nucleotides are TGCGCCAGCAGCCATATGCCGGGACAGGGCTGGCACGAGCAGTACTTC. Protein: CASSHMPGQGWHEQYF.

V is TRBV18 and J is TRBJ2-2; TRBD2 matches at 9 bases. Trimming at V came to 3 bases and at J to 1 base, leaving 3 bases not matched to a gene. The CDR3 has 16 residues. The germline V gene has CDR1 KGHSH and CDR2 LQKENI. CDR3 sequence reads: CASSPTSGQNTGELFF. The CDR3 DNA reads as TGTGCCAGCTCACCTACTAGCGGGCAGAACACCGGGGAGCTGTTTTTT.

CDR3 region: CASSQDGSSYEQYF. As DNA, the CDR3 is TGCGCCAGCAGCCAAGATGGCAGCTCCTACGAGCAGTACTTC. The chain employs TRBV4-1 and TRBJ2-7, with D unclear. Germline-derived CDR1 and CDR2 are MGHRA and YSYEKL. The CDR3 consists of 14 residues. The germline V and J ends were trimmed by 0 bases and 0 bases, with 6 bases remaining between them.

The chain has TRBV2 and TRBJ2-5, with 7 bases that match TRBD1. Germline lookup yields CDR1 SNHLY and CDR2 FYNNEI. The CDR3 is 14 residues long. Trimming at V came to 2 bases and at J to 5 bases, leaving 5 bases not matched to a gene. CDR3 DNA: TGTGCCAGCAGTGAATATATACAGGGGGAGACCCAGTACTTC. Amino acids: CASSEYIQGETQYF. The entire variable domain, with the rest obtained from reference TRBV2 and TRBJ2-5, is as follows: EPEVTQTPSHQVTQMGQEVILRCVPISNHLYFYWYRQILGQKVEFLVSFYNNEISEKSEIFDDQFSVERPDGSNFTLKIRSTKLEDSAMYFCASSEYIQGETQYFGPGTRLLVL.

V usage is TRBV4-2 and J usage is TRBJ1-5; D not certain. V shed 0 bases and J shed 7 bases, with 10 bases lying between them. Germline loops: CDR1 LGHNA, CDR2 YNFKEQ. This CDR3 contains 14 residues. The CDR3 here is CASSQDLGKQPQHF. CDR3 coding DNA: TGTGCCAGCAGCCAAGATCTAGGTAAGCAGCCCCAGCATTTT.

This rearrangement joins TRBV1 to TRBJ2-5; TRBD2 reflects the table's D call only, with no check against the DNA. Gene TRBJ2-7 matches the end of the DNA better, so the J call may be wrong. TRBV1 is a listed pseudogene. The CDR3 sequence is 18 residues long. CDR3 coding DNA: TGCACCAGCAGCCCCCAGGGGACTAGCGGGGAGGACGCCTACGAGCAGTACTTC. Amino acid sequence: CTSSPQGTSGEDAYEQYF.

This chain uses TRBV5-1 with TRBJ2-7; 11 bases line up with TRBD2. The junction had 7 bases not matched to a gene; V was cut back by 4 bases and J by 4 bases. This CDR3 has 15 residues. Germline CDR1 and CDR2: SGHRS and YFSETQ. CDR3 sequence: CASSEGTSGVYEQYF. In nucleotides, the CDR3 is TGCGCCAGCAGCGAGGGGACTAGCGGAGTATACGAGCAGTACTTC.

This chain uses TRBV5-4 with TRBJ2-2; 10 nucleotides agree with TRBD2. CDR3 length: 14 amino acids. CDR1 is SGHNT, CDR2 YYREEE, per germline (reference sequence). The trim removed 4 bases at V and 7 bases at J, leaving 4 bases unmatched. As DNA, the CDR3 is TGTGCCAGCAGCCGGACTAGCGGCGTCGGGGAGCTGTTTTTT. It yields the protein CASSRTSGVGELFF.

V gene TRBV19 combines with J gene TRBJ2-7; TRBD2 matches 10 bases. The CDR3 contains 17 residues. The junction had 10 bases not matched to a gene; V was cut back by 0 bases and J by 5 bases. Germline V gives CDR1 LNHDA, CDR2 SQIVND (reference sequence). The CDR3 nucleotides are TGTGCCAGTAGTATAGATCGGGCTAGCGGGGGTCTCCACGAGCAGTACTTC. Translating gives CASSIDRASGGLHEQYF.

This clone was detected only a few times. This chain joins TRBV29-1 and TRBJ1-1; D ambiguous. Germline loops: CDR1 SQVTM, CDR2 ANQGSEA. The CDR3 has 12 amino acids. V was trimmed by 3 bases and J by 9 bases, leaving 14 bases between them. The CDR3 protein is CSVDEMAGKAFF. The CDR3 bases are TGCAGCGTTGATGAGATGGCAGGAAAAGCTTTCTTT.

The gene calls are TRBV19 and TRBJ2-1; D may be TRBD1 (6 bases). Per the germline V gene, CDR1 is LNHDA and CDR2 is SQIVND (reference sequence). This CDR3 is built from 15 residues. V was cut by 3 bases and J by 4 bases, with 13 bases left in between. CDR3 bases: TGTGCCAGTAGTATGGGGGCCAGGGGATACAATGAGCAGTTCTTC. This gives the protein CASSMGARGYNEQFF.

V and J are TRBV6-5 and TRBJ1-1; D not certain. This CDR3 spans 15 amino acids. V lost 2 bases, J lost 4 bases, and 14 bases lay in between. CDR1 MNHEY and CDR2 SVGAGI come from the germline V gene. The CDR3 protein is CASSYEGSVVTEAFF. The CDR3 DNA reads TGTGCCAGCAGTTACGAGGGCTCGGTGGTCACTGAAGCTTTCTTT.

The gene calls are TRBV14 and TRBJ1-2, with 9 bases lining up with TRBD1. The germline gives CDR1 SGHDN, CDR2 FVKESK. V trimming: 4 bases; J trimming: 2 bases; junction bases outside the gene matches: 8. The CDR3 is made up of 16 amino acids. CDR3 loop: CASSLNTGTGNYGYTF. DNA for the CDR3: TGTGCCAGCAGCCTGAACACCGGGACAGGGAACTATGGCTACACCTTC.

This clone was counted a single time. This CDR3 reads CATSKGLEGLNTEAFF. Here the CDR3 DNA reads TGTGCCACCAGCAAGGGACTCGAGGGGTTGAACACTGAAGCTTTCTTT. This sequence joins TRBV15 and TRBJ1-1, with a possible D match to TRBD1 (5 bases). Germline CDR1 LNHNV, CDR2 YYDKDF (reference sequence). The CDR3 has 16 residues. The V gene lost 4 bases and the J gene lost 0 bases, with 15 bases spanning the gap.

The CDR3 loop reads CASSERGGGTEAFF. CDR3 in DNA: TGTGCCAGCAGTGAACGCGGGGGGGGCACTGAAGCTTTCTTT. The rearrangement uses TRBV6-1 and TRBJ1-1; possible D gene TRBD1, 5 bases. Germline CDR1 and CDR2: MNHNS and SASEGT. The CDR3 spans 14 residues. Deletions cut 2 bases from V and 4 bases from J, with 11 bases between.

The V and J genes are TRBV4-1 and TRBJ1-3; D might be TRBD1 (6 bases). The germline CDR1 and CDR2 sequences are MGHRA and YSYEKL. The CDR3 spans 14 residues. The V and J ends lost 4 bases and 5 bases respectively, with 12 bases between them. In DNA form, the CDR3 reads TGCGCCAGCAGCCCCCTGGGACAAAGAAACACCATATATTTT. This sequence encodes CASSPLGQRNTIYF.

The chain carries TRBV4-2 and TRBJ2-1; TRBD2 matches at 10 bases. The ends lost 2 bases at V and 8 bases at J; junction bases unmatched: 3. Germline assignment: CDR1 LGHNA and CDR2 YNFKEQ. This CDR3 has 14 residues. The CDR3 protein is CASSQQSGRDEQFF. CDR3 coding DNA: TGTGCCAGCAGCCAACAAAGCGGGAGGGATGAGCAGTTCTTC.

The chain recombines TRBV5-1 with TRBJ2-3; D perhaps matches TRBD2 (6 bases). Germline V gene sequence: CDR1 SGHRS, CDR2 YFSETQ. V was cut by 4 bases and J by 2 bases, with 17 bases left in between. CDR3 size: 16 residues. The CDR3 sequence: CASSGGLNSNTDTQYF. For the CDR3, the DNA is TGCGCCAGCAGCGGAGGACTAAATAGTAACACAGATACGCAGTATTTT.

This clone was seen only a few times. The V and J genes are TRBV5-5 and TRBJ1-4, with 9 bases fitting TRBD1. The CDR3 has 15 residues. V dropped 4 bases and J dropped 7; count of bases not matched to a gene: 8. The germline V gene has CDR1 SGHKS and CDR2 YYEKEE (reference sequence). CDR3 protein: CASSGWTGDFEKLFF. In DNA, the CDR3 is TGTGCCAGCAGCGGCTGGACAGGGGATTTTGAAAAACTGTTTTTT. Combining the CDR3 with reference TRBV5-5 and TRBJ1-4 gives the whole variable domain DAGVTQSPTHLIKTRGQQVTLRCSPISGHKSVSWYQQVLGQGPQFIFQYYEKEERGRGNFPDRFSARQFPNYSSELNVNALLLGDSALYLCASSGWTGDFEKLFFGSGTQLSVL.

The chain's CDR3 is CSVEDLVDRGSGNEQFF. As DNA, the CDR3 is TGCAGCGTTGAAGACTTGGTAGACAGGGGGTCGGGAAATGAGCAGTTCTTC. This chain links TRBV29-1 with TRBJ2-1, with 9 bases aligning to TRBD1. The CDR3 consists of 17 residues. The J segment lost 7 bases and the V segment lost 0 bases, leaving 13 bases of the junction unmatched. Germline CDR1 SQVTM, CDR2 ANQGSEA.

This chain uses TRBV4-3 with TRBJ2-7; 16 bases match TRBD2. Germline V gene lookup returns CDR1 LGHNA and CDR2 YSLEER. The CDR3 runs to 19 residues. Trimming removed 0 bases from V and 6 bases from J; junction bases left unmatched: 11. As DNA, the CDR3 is TGCGCCAGCAGCCAAGAATGGCCGGGACTAGCGGGAGGGGGGGGCGAGCAGTACTTC. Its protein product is CASSQEWPGLAGGGGEQYF.

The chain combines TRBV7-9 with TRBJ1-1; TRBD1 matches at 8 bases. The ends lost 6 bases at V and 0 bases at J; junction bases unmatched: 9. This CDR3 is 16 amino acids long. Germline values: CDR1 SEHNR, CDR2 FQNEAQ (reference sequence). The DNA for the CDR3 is TGTGCCAGCAGTAGGGACAGGAACTACATGAACACTGAAGCTTTCTTT. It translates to CASSRDRNYMNTEAFF.